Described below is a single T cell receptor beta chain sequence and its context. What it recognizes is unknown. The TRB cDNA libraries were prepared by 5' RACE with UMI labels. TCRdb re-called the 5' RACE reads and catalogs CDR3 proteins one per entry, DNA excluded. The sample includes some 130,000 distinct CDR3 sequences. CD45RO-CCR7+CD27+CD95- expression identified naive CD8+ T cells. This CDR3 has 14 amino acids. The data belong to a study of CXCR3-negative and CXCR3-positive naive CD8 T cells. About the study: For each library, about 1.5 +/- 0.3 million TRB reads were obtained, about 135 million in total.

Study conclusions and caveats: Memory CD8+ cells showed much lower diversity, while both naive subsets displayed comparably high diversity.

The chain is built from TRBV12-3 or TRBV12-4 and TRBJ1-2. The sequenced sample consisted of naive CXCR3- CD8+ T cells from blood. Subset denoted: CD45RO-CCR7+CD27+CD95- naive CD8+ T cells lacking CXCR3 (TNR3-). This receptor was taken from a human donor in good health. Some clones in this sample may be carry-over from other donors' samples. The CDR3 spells CASSFGETNYGYTF.